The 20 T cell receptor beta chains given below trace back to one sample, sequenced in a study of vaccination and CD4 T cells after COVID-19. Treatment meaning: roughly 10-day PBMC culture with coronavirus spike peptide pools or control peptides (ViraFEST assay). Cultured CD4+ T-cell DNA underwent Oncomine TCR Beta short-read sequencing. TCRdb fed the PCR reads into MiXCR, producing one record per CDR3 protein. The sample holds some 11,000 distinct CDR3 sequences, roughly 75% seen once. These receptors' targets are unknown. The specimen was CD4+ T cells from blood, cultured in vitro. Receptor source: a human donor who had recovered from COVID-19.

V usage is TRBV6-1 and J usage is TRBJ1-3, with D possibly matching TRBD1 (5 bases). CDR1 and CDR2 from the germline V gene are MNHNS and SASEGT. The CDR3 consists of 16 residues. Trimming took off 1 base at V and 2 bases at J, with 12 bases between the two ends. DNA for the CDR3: TGTGCCAGCAGTGAAGAGGTGGGGGGAACTGGAAACACCATATATTTT. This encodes CASSEEVGGTGNTIYF.

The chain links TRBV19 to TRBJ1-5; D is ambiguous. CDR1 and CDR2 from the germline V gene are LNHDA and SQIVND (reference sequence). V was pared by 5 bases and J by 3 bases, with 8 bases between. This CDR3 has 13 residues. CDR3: CASSLRNNQPQHF. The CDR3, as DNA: TGTGCCAGTAGTTTAAGGAACAATCAGCCCCAGCATTTT.

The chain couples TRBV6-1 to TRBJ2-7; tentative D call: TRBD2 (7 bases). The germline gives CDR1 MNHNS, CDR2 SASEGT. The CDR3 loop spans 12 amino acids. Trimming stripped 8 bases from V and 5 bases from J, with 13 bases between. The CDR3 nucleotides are TGTGCCAGCTGGGGGGGCGGAGACGAGCAGTACTTC. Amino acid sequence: CASWGGGDEQYF.

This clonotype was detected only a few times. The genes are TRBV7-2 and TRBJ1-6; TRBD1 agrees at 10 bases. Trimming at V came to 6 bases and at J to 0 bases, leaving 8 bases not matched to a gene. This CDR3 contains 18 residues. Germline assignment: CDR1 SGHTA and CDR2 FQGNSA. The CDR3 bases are TGTGCCAGCAGGACGACAGGGGGCCTTAGCTCCTATAATTCACCCCTCCACTTT. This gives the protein CASRTTGGLSSYNSPLHF.

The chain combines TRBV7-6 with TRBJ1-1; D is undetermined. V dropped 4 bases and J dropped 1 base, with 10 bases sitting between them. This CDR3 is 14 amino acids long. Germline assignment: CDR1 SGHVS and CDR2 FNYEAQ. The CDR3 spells CASSSGRSNTEAFF. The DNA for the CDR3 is TGTGCCAGCAGCTCAGGACGGTCGAACACTGAAGCTTTCTTT.

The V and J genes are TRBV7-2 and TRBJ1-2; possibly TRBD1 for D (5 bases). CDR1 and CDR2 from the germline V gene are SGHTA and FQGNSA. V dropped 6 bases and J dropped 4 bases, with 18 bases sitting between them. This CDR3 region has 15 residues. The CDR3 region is CASSPSGGNSYGYTF. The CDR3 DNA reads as TGTGCCAGCAGTCCTAGTGGGGGGAACAGCTATGGCTACACCTTC. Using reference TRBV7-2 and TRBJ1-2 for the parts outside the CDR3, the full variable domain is GAGVSQSPSNKVTEKGKDVELRCDPISGHTALYWYRQSLGQGLEFLIYFQGNSAPDKSGLPSDRFSAERTGGSVSTLTIQRTQQEDSAVYLCASSPSGGNSYGYTFGSGTRLTVV.

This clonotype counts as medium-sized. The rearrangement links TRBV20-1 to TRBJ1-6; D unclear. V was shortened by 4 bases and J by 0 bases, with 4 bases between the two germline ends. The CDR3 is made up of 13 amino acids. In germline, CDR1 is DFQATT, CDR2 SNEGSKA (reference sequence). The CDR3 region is CSAISSYNSPLHF. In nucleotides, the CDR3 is TGCAGTGCTATCAGCTCCTATAATTCACCCCTCCACTTT.

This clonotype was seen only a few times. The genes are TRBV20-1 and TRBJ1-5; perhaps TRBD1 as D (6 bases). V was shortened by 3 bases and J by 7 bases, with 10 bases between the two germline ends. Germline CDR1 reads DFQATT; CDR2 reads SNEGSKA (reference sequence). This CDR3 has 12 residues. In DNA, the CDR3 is TGCAGTGCTAGTGGTCAGGGGCAGCCCCAGCATTTT. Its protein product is CSASGQGQPQHF.

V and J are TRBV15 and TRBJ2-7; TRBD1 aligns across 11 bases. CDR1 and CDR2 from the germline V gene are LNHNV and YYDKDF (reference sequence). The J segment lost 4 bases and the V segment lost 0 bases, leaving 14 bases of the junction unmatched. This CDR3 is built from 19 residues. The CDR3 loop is CATSRDEALGQGARYEQYF. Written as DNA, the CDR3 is TGTGCCACCAGCAGAGATGAGGCGTTAGGACAGGGGGCTAGATACGAGCAGTACTTC.

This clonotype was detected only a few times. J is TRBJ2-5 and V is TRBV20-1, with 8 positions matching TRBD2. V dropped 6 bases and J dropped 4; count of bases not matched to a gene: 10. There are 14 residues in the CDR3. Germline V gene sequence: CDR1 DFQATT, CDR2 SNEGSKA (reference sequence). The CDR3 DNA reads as TGCAGTGCACGGGGGGGAGTGATGGGAGAGACCCAGTACTTC. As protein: CSARGGVMGETQYF.

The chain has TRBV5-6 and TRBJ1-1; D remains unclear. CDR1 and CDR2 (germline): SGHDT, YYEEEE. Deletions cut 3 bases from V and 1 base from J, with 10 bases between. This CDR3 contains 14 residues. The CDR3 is CASSSREWNTEAFF. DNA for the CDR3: TGTGCCAGCAGCTCGAGGGAGTGGAACACTGAAGCTTTCTTT.

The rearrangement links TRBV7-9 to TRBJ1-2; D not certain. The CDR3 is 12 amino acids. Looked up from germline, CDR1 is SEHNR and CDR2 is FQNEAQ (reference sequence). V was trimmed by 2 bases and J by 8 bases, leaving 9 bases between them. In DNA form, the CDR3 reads TGTGCCAGCAGCTTATGGGCTTCCGGCTACACCTTC. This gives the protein CASSLWASGYTF.

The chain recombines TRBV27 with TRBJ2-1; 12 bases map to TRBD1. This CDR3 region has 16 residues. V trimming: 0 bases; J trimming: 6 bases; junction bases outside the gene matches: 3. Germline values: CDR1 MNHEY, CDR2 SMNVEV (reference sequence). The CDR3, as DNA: TGTGCCAGCAGTTTATCGGGACAGGGGGCTTTCAATGAGCAGTTCTTC. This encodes CASSLSGQGAFNEQFF.

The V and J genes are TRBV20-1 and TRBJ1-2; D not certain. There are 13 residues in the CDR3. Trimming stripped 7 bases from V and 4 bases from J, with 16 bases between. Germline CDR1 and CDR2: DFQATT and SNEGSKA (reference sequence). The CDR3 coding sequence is TGCAGTGTGACCTCCGGGAGCGGCTATGGCTACACCTTC. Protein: CSVTSGSGYGYTF.

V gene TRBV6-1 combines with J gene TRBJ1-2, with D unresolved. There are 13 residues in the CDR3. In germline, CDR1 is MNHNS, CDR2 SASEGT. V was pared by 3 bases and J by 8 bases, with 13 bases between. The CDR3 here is CASSDRSSRGYTF. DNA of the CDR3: TGTGCCAGCAGTGACCGAAGTTCTAGAGGCTACACCTTC.

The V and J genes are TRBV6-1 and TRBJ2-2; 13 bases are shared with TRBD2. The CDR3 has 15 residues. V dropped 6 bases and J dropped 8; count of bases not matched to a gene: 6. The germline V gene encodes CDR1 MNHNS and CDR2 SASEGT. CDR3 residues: CASSRTSGRKGELFF. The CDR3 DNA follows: TGTGCCAGCAGCCGGACTAGCGGGAGAAAAGGGGAGCTGTTTTTT.

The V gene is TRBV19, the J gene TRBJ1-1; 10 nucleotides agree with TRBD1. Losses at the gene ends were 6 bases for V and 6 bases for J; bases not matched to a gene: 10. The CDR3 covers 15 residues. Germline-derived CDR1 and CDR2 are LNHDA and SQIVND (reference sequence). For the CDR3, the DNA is TGTGCCAGTAGCCCTTGGACAGGGGGTGTTGCTGAAGCTTTCTTT. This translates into CASSPWTGGVAEAFF.

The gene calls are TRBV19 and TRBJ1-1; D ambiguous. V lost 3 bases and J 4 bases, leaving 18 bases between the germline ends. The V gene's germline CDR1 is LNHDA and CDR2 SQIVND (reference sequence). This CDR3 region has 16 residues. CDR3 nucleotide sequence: TGTGCCAGTAGTATCCCCTCGGAGGGCTCCCGCACTGAAGCTTTCTTT. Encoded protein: CASSIPSEGSRTEAFF.

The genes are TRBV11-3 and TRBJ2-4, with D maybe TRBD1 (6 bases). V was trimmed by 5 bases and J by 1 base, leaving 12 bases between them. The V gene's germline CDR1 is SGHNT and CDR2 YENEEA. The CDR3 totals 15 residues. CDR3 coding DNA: TGTGCCAGCAGCCCAGAGCAGGGGGCCAAAAACATTCAGTACTTC. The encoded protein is CASSPEQGAKNIQYF.

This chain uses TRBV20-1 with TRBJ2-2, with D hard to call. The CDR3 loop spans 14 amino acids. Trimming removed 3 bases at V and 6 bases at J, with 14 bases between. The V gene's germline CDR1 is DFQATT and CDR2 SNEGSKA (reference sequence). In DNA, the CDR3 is TGCAGTGCTAGGTGGCAGAACTTAGCCGGGGAGCTGTTTTTT. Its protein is CSARWQNLAGELFF.